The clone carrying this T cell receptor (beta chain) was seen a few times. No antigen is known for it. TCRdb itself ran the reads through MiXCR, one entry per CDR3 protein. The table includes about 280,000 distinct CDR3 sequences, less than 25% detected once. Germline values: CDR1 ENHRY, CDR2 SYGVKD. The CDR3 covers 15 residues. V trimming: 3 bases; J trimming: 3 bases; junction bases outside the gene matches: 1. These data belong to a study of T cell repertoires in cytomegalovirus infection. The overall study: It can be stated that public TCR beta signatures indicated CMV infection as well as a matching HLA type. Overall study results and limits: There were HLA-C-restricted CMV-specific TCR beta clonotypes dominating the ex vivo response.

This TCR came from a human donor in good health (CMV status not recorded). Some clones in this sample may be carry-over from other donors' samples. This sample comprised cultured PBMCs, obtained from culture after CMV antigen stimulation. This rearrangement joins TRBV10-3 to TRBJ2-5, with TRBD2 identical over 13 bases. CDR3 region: CAISDGLAGEETQYF. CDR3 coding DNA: TGTGCCATCAGTGATGGACTAGCGGGAGAAGAGACCCAGTACTTC.